The 30 T cell receptor beta chains in this list originate from one sample, sequenced in a study of immune evolution from preneoplasia to lung adenocarcinoma. The method was immunoSEQ multiplex PCR; TCRdb's version includes in-frame clones alone and lacks a portion of them. In the table there are some 5,700 clones, more than 80% of which are singletons. The specimen sequenced was FFPE adjacent normal lung tissue. The receptors originated from a donor aged 70 or over with lung adenocarcinoma.

The J gene is TRBJ2-7, the V gene TRBV7-6; no clear D gene. CDR3 length: 11 amino acids. Germline V gene data show CDR1 as SGHVS and CDR2 as FNYEAQ. V gave up 2 bases and J gave up 5 bases, with 4 bases separating them. The CDR3 bases are TGTGCCAGCAGCTTACGGGACGAGCAGTACTTC. As protein: CASSLRDEQYF.

The rearrangement joins TRBV9 to TRBJ1-2; no definite D call. The CDR3 totals 11 residues. The germline V gene encodes CDR1 SGDLS and CDR2 YYNGEE. The V end lost 3 bases, the J end lost 1 base, and 1 base lay between the germline ends. The CDR3, as DNA: TGTGCCAGCAGCGGTAACTATGGCTACACCTTC. This encodes CASSGNYGYTF.

V usage is TRBV10-3 and J usage is TRBJ1-2, with TRBD1 as a possible D gene (5 bases). CDR1 is ENHRY and CDR2 is SYGVKD in the germline V gene. CDR3 length: 15 residues. Trimming took off 2 bases at V and 0 bases at J, with 10 bases between the two ends. DNA of the CDR3: TGTGCCATCAGTGAGGTCCAGGGTTCTAACTATGGCTACACCTTC. The encoded protein is CAISEVQGSNYGYTF.

The table lists this clone with a count of one. This chain links TRBV29-1 with TRBJ1-2; a possible D gene is TRBD1 (6 bases). The germline CDR1 and CDR2 sequences are SQVTM and ANQGSEA. This CDR3 spans 15 amino acids. Trimming cost V 1 base and J 4 bases, with 16 bases left between them. This CDR3 is CSVEATGRSGYGYTF. CDR3 DNA sequence: TGCAGCGTTGAAGCAACAGGGAGGAGTGGCTATGGCTACACCTTC. Looking up the rest from reference TRBV29-1 and TRBJ1-2 gives the full variable domain: SAVISQKPSRDICQRGTSLTIQCQVDSQVTMMFWYRQQPGQSLTLIATANQGSEATYESGFVIDKFPISRPNLTFSTLTVSNMSPEDSSIYLCSVEATGRSGYGYTFGSGTRLTVV.

The chain recombines TRBV4-1 with TRBJ2-1; weak D call: TRBD2 (6 bases). This CDR3 region has 17 residues. Germline assignment: CDR1 MGHRA and CDR2 YSYEKL. Trimming cost V 0 bases and J 0 bases, with 12 bases left between them. CDR3 in DNA: TGCGCCAGCAGCCAAGAGCCCCGGACTACCTCCTACAATGAGCAGTTCTTC. It specifies CASSQEPRTTSYNEQFF.

This chain links TRBV7-9 with TRBJ2-2; possibly TRBD1 or TRBD2 for D (5 bases each). V lost 8 bases to trimming and J lost 0 bases, with 13 bases between them. Germline CDR1 SEHNR, CDR2 FQNEAQ (reference sequence). The CDR3 sequence is 15 residues long. CDR3 residues: CASGGRAANTGELFF. The CDR3 DNA follows: TGTGCCAGCGGGGGACGGGCAGCGAACACCGGGGAGCTGTTTTTT.

The chain links TRBV7-9 to TRBJ2-2; 8 nucleotides line up with TRBD1. Germline assignment: CDR1 SEHNR and CDR2 FQNEAQ (reference sequence). The J segment lost 4 bases and the V segment lost 2 bases, leaving 6 bases of the junction unmatched. CDR3 length: 16 residues. DNA of the CDR3: TGTGCCAGCAGCTTATTCCAGGGGGCGCTCACCGGGGAGCTGTTTTTT. Translated: CASSLFQGALTGELFF. The full variable domain, rest sourced from reference TRBV7-9 and TRBJ2-2, is DTGVSQNPRHKITKRGQNVTFRCDPISEHNRLYWYRQTLGQGPEFLTYFQNEAQLEKSRLLSDRFSAERPKGSFSTLEIQRTEQGDSAMYLCASSLFQGALTGELFFGEGSRLTVL.

This clone was counted between two and nine times. The chain carries TRBV5-1 and TRBJ1-1; possible D gene TRBD1, 5 bases. The CDR3 has 13 residues. CDR1 SGHRS and CDR2 YFSETQ come from the germline V gene. Trimming took off 4 bases at V and 2 bases at J, with 9 bases between the two ends. This CDR3 is CASSQTDNTEAFF. Written as DNA, the CDR3 is TGCGCCAGCAGCCAGACAGATAACACTGAAGCTTTCTTT.

The CDR3 DNA sequence: TGTGCCAGCAGTTACCCCGCGGACTATGGCTACACCTTC. It yields the protein CASSYPADYGYTF. The rearrangement links TRBV6-6 to TRBJ1-2; D is uncertain. The ends were cut back, 2 bases at V and 3 bases at J, with 7 bases in the middle. Germline CDR1 and CDR2: MNHNY and SVGAGI (reference sequence). The CDR3 sequence is 13 residues long.

This sequence joins TRBV7-9 and TRBJ2-7, with 7 bases that match TRBD2. Germline CDR1 and CDR2: SEHNR and FQNEAQ (reference sequence). The CDR3 has 15 residues. The junction had 4 bases not matched to a gene; V was cut back by 0 bases and J by 2 bases. CDR3 in DNA: TGTGCCAGCAGCTTAGCGGGGGGGACCACCTACGAGCAGTACTTC. Residues: CASSLAGGTTYEQYF.

For this clone: The same CDR3 is also encoded by other DNA sequences in this sample. The J gene is TRBJ2-5, the V gene TRBV9, with 7 bases identical to TRBD2. The CDR3 runs to 16 residues. Germline CDR1 and CDR2: SGDLS and YYNGEE. Unmatched junction bases numbered 8, after V lost 2 bases and J lost 1 base. CDR3 in amino acids: CASSVLPGGLQETQYF. The CDR3 region has the DNA TGTGCCAGCAGCGTGTTACCGGGAGGACTCCAAGAGACCCAGTACTTC.

V gene TRBV11-2 combines with J gene TRBJ2-3, with a tentative D call TRBD2 (6 bases). The CDR3 covers 12 residues. The V end lost 5 bases, the J end lost 4 bases, and 7 bases lay between the germline ends. Germline values: CDR1 SGHAT, CDR2 FQNNGV. The CDR3 spells CASSGGADTQYF. The CDR3 nucleotides read TGTGCCAGCAGCGGCGGGGCAGATACGCAGTATTTT.

This clone was detected only once. The rearrangement joins TRBV30 to TRBJ1-5; no clear D. The CDR3 is 13 amino acids. Between the trimmed V and J ends, which lost 3 bases and 3 bases, there was a span of 9 bases. Per the germline V gene, CDR1 is GTSNPN and CDR2 is SVGIG (reference sequence). The CDR3 sequence is CAWSPSNNQPQHF. CDR3 coding DNA: TGTGCCTGGAGCCCCAGTAACAATCAGCCCCAGCATTTT.

J is TRBJ2-7 and V is TRBV2; 12 bases fit TRBD1. This CDR3 spans 15 amino acids. The junction had 8 bases not matched to a gene; V was cut back by 6 bases and J by 5 bases. Per the germline V gene, CDR1 is SNHLY and CDR2 is FYNNEI. The DNA for the CDR3 is TGTGCCAGCAGCGCCGGGACAGGGGGCGGCAACGAGCAGTACTTC. It codes for CASSAGTGGGNEQYF.

The rearrangement joins TRBV7-9 to TRBJ1-4; 8 bases match TRBD1. Germline V lookup: CDR1 SEHNR, CDR2 FQNEAQ (reference sequence). The CDR3 contains 14 residues. Unmatched junction bases numbered 6, after V lost 4 bases and J lost 8 bases. CDR3 residues: CASSSGGAGEKLFF. The DNA of the CDR3 is TGTGCCAGCAGCTCAGGGGGCGCCGGAGAAAAACTGTTTTTT.

This clone appeared once. The V and J genes are TRBV5-1 and TRBJ2-1; TRBD2 matches at 7 bases. Germline trimming cut 4 bases from V and 6 bases from J; bases unmatched to any gene: 7. The CDR3 has 14 residues. Germline V gives CDR1 SGHRS, CDR2 YFSETQ. This chain's CDR3 is CASSPGTIGNEQFF. As DNA, the CDR3 is TGCGCCAGCAGCCCCGGGACTATTGGCAATGAGCAGTTCTTC.

This chain joins TRBV13 and TRBJ2-7; possible D gene TRBD2, 5 bases. V dropped 5 bases and J dropped 2 bases, with 13 bases sitting between them. CDR1 and CDR2 from the germline V gene are PRHDT and FYEKMQ (reference sequence). This CDR3 is 14 amino acids long. The CDR3 sequence is CASSTRARTYEQYF. In nucleotides, the CDR3 is TGTGCCAGCAGCACGAGGGCACGGACCTACGAGCAGTACTTC.

The gene calls are TRBV6-6 and TRBJ2-3, with TRBD2 as a possible D gene (5 bases). CDR3 length: 16 residues. V lost 0 bases and J 1 base, leaving 11 bases between the germline ends. In germline, CDR1 is MNHNY, CDR2 SVGAGI (reference sequence). Written as DNA, the CDR3 is TGTGCCAGCAGTTACTCGAGAGGGCTACGCACAGATACGCAGTATTTT. Its translation: CASSYSRGLRTDTQYF.

J is TRBJ2-7 and V is TRBV6-6; D is perhaps TRBD2 (6 bases). V was trimmed by 0 bases and J by 0 bases, leaving 6 bases between them. The CDR3 has 14 amino acids. Germline values: CDR1 MNHNY, CDR2 SVGAGI (reference sequence). In DNA form, the CDR3 reads TGTGCCAGCAGTTACTCGGGACTCTCCTACGAGCAGTACTTC. Its translation: CASSYSGLSYEQYF.

This clone was counted a single time. The chain is built from TRBV30 and TRBJ2-3; D could derive from TRBD1 or TRBD2 (5 bases each). CDR1 is GTSNPN and CDR2 is SVGIG in the germline V gene (reference sequence). There are 16 residues in the CDR3. V was clipped by 0 bases and J by 1 base, with 14 bases between them. This CDR3 reads CAWSVGVTAGTDTQYF. CDR3 nucleotides: TGTGCCTGGAGTGTGGGGGTGACCGCGGGCACAGATACGCAGTATTTT.

The chain joins TRBV28 to TRBJ2-5; tentative D call: TRBD2 (7 bases). The CDR3 has 14 residues. Germline CDR1 reads MDHEN; CDR2 reads SYDVKM. Trimming removed 4 bases at V and 1 base at J, with 10 bases between. Here the CDR3 reads CASSWGGGQETQYF. The DNA of the CDR3 is TGTGCCAGCAGTTGGGGAGGGGGCCAAGAGACCCAGTACTTC.

The V gene is TRBV2, the J gene TRBJ1-2; 10 bases fit TRBD1. Germline CDR1 and CDR2: SNHLY and FYNNEI. Unmatched junction bases numbered 6, after V lost 6 bases and J lost 5 bases. The CDR3 is 14 amino acids. This CDR3 reads CASSGQGDPYGYTF. The CDR3 DNA sequence: TGTGCCAGCAGCGGACAGGGGGACCCTTATGGCTACACCTTC. The entire variable domain, with the rest obtained from reference TRBV2 and TRBJ1-2, is as follows: EPEVTQTPSHQVTQMGQEVILRCVPISNHLYFYWYRQILGQKVEFLVSFYNNEISEKSEIFDDQFSVERPDGSNFTLKIRSTKLEDSAMYFCASSGQGDPYGYTFGSGTRLTVV.

The V call is TRBV7-3, the J call TRBJ2-1; 11 bases are a match to TRBD2. V was clipped by 3 bases and J by 5 bases; unmatched bases: 6. This CDR3 is built from 16 residues. Germline loops: CDR1 SGHTA, CDR2 FQGTGA. This chain's CDR3 is CASSLTSGAEDNEQFF. The CDR3 bases are TGTGCCAGCAGCTTGACTAGCGGGGCAGAAGACAATGAGCAGTTCTTC.

The rearrangement links TRBV18 to TRBJ2-3; 7 bases are a match to TRBD2. The germline V gene encodes CDR1 KGHSH and CDR2 LQKENI. With 6 bases clipped from V and 1 base from J, the junction kept 7 bases outside the gene matches. The CDR3 loop spans 15 amino acids. CDR3 sequence reads: CASSPGLEGTDTQYF. CDR3 sequence (DNA): TGTGCCAGCTCCCCAGGACTAGAGGGCACAGATACGCAGTATTTT.

The V and J genes are TRBV7-8 and TRBJ2-1; D might be TRBD2 (6 bases). Germline V gives CDR1 SGHVS, CDR2 FQNEAQ. The CDR3 loop spans 16 amino acids. Trimming stripped 3 bases from V and 8 bases from J, with 20 bases between. In DNA, the CDR3 is TGTGCCAGCAGCTTGGCGAGGGACTCCATGACCTATGAGCAGTTCTTC. Translated: CASSLARDSMTYEQFF.

The CDR3 bases are TGTGCCAGCAGCATCGGACAGGCCTCCTACGAGCAGTACTTC. Translation gives CASSIGQASYEQYF. The chain employs TRBV7-9 and TRBJ2-7, with 7 bases identical to TRBD1. CDR3 length: 14 residues. Germline V gene sequence: CDR1 SEHNR, CDR2 FQNEAQ (reference sequence). V shed 5 bases, J shed 0 bases, and the junction held 4 bases outside the gene matches.

The chain has TRBV5-4 and TRBJ2-7; 7 nucleotides match TRBD1. From germline, CDR1 is SGHNT and CDR2 YYREEE (reference sequence). This CDR3 region has 15 residues. V trimming: 2 bases; J trimming: 2 bases; junction bases outside the gene matches: 7. The CDR3 loop reads CASSFPGQTTYEQYF. CDR3 DNA sequence: TGTGCCAGCAGCTTCCCGGGACAGACCACCTACGAGCAGTACTTC.

The chain uses TRBV7-9 and TRBJ2-1; TRBD2 aligns across 9 bases. J lost 0 bases, V lost 5 bases, and 5 bases had no gene match. CDR3 length equals 16 residues. Germline CDR1 and CDR2: SEHNR and FQNEAQ (reference sequence). CDR3 amino acids: CASSRISGSSYNEQFF. DNA of the CDR3: TGTGCCAGCAGCAGAATTAGCGGGAGCTCCTACAATGAGCAGTTCTTC.

There are a few counts of this clone. The chain combines TRBV7-9 with TRBJ1-4; 7 bases match TRBD1. Germline CDR1 reads SEHNR; CDR2 reads FQNEAQ (reference sequence). The CDR3 loop spans 14 amino acids. With V trimmed by 1 base and J by 8 bases, 4 bases remained unmatched. As DNA, the CDR3 is TGTGCCAGCAGCTTAGTCGGGACAGACGAAAAACTGTTTTTT. Translating gives CASSLVGTDEKLFF.

V is TRBV21-1 and J is TRBJ2-1; TRBD2 was called by the table and not checked on the DNA. TRBV21-1 is marked as a pseudogene. CDR3 length: 18 residues. CDR3 sequence (DNA): TGTGCCAGCAGCAAACCGGGACTAGCGGGAGGGCCATACGATGAGCAGTTCTTC. As protein: CASSKPGLAGGPYDEQFF.